These 32 T cell receptor beta chains share one sample of origin, sequenced in a study of post-analysis software for immune sequencing data. For these receptors, no antigen is known. Unique-molecular-identifier-tagged TCR beta cDNA libraries were used. TCRdb reanalysed the PCR reads using MiXCR and keeps one entry per CDR3 protein. Altogether about 820,000 distinct CDR3 sequences are present, roughly 50% being singletons, with the ten largest covering 4.6%. Findings and caveats of the study: The study found TRBV5-6, TRBV5-1 and TRBV20-1 among five TRBV segments more frequent in patients than controls.

The sample comprised blood. All receptors derive from a girl under 18 with multiple sclerosis.

This rearrangement joins TRBV20-1 to TRBJ2-3; TRBD2 aligns across 7 bases. This CDR3 spans 14 amino acids. After removal of 6 bases from V and 2 bases from J, the junction contained 8 bases not matched to a gene. Germline V gene data show CDR1 as DFQATT and CDR2 as SNEGSKA (reference sequence). CDR3 sequence: CSASGTTNTDTQYF. In DNA, the CDR3 is TGCAGTGCCAGCGGGACTACCAACACAGATACGCAGTATTTT.

V is TRBV6-5 and J is TRBJ2-7; no reliable D call. Trimming stripped 0 bases from V and 2 bases from J, with 5 bases between. The germline V gene encodes CDR1 MNHEY and CDR2 SVGAGI. The CDR3 consists of 13 residues. This CDR3 is CASSYSQTYEQYF. For the CDR3, the DNA is TGTGCCAGCAGTTACTCACAGACCTACGAGCAGTACTTC.

This clonotype showed up just once. This rearrangement joins TRBV3-1 to TRBJ2-7; the match to TRBD1 covers 10 bases. Germline V gene data show CDR1 as LGHDT and CDR2 as YNNKEL (reference sequence). Trimming cost V 0 bases and J 7 bases; bases outside gene matches: 6. There are 15 residues in the CDR3. The CDR3 loop reads CASSQETGGLNEQYF. In DNA, the CDR3 is TGTGCCAGCAGCCAAGAGACAGGGGGCTTAAATGAGCAGTACTTC.

This chain links TRBV24-1 with TRBJ2-1, with 7 bases lining up with TRBD1. Germline V gene sequence: CDR1 KGHDR, CDR2 SFDVKD. The J segment lost 8 bases and the V segment lost 3 bases, leaving 12 bases of the junction unmatched. The CDR3 is 16 amino acids. The CDR3 here is CATSDKTGTVNDEQFF. The CDR3 DNA reads as TGTGCCACCAGTGATAAAACCGGGACAGTCAACGATGAGCAGTTCTTC.

The genes are TRBV5-1 and TRBJ2-1, with D uncertain. The germline V and J ends were trimmed by 1 base and 10 bases, with 9 bases remaining between them. In germline, CDR1 is SGHRS, CDR2 YFSETQ. This CDR3 spans 12 amino acids. The CDR3 loop reads CASSLSHGEQFF. The CDR3 DNA reads TGCGCCAGCAGCTTGTCCCACGGGGAGCAGTTCTTC.

Worth noting for this clonotype: An end of the junction does not agree with germline; a read error may underlie this. The rearrangement joins TRBV29-1 to TRBJ2-1; D unresolved. From germline, CDR1 is SQVTM and CDR2 ANQGSEA. This CDR3 contains 11 residues. The CDR3 loop is CSVGEYSEQFF. CDR3 coding DNA: TGCAGCGTCGGAGAGTACAGTGAGCAGTTCTTC.

This chain connects TRBV6-5 to TRBJ2-7, with TRBD2 identical over 12 bases. V was pared by 6 bases and J by 0 bases, with 6 bases of the junction left unmatched. CDR3 length: 16 amino acids. Per the germline V gene, CDR1 is MNHEY and CDR2 is SVGAGI. CDR3 in DNA: TGTGCCAGCAGCAGGACTAGCGGGGACAGCTCCTACGAGCAGTACTTC. It specifies CASSRTSGDSSYEQYF.

This clonotype was seen only once. The chain carries TRBV7-2 and TRBJ2-7; 9 nucleotides align to TRBD2. The trim removed 3 bases at V and 0 bases at J, leaving 9 bases unmatched. The CDR3 has 17 amino acids. Per the germline V gene, CDR1 is SGHTA and CDR2 is FQGNSA. CDR3 in amino acids: CASSFSGGLQSSYEQYF. CDR3 DNA: TGTGCCAGCAGCTTTAGCGGGGGACTTCAAAGCTCCTACGAGCAGTACTTC.

This chain connects TRBV29-1 to TRBJ2-7; tentative D call: TRBD1 (6 bases). Germline CDR1 is SQVTM and CDR2 is ANQGSEA. Trimming shortened V by 4 bases and J by 3 bases, and 10 bases separated the two germline ends. This CDR3 comprises 12 residues. This chain's CDR3 is CSVVQDSYEQYF. In DNA form, the CDR3 reads TGCAGCGTTGTACAGGACAGCTACGAGCAGTACTTC.

The sample holds a few counts of this clonotype. The genes are TRBV7-3 and TRBJ2-1; D may be TRBD1 (5 bases). Germline V gives CDR1 SGHTA, CDR2 FQGTGA. Trimming stripped 3 bases from V and 12 bases from J, with 9 bases between. The CDR3 has 11 residues. CDR3 amino acids: CASSLDKMQFF. In DNA form, the CDR3 reads TGTGCCAGCAGCTTGGACAAGATGCAGTTCTTC.

The CDR3 nucleotides are TGCGCCAGCAGCAACCCAGGGGTCCCGGAGACCCAGTACTTC. As protein: CASSNPGVPETQYF. J is TRBJ2-7 and V is TRBV5-1, with D perhaps matching TRBD1 (6 bases). The closer fit of TRBJ2-5 to the DNA end suggests the J call may be wrong. From germline, CDR1 is SGHRS and CDR2 YFSETQ. The CDR3 length is 14 residues.

This clonotype showed up just a few times. The chain carries TRBV14 and TRBJ2-1; tentative D call: TRBD2 (7 bases). Looked up from germline, CDR1 is SGHDN and CDR2 is FVKESK. Trimming cost V 6 bases and J 2 bases, with 17 bases left between them. This CDR3 contains 16 residues. CDR3 nucleotide sequence: TGTGCCAGCAGACAGGGAGGGGGGGTCACCTACAATGAGCAGTTCTTC. This encodes CASRQGGGVTYNEQFF.

This chain connects TRBV5-1 to TRBJ2-7, with a possible D match to TRBD2 (6 bases). The closer fit of TRBJ2-4 to the DNA end suggests the J call may be wrong. CDR3 length: 13 amino acids. Germline CDR1 is SGHRS and CDR2 is YFSETQ. The CDR3 here is CASSLTRENIQYF. The CDR3 region has the DNA TGCGCCAGCAGCTTGACCCGGGAGAACATTCAGTACTTC.

The chain combines TRBV2 with TRBJ2-5; maybe TRBD2 (6 bases). Per the germline V gene, CDR1 is SNHLY and CDR2 is FYNNEI. CDR3 length: 14 residues. Trimming stripped 6 bases from V and 5 bases from J, with 16 bases between. In nucleotides, the CDR3 is TGTGCCAGCAGGAAAGGGACTGTAGGGGAGACCCAGTACTTC. It specifies CASRKGTVGETQYF.

This clonotype was seen only a few times. The V gene is TRBV5-4, the J gene TRBJ2-3; the D gene is possibly TRBD2 (7 bases). Trimming took 4 bases from V and 3 from J, leaving 15 bases between them. The CDR3 runs 15 residues. CDR1 and CDR2 (germline): SGHNT, YYREEE (reference sequence). The CDR3 region has the DNA TGTGCCAGCAGCCCTTCCGGGGGGCGTACAGATACGCAGTATTTT. Translating it yields CASSPSGGRTDTQYF.

The V and J genes are TRBV4-2 and TRBJ2-5; 7 bases match TRBD2. Per the germline V gene, CDR1 is LGHNA and CDR2 is YNFKEQ. The CDR3 has 15 residues. Losses at the gene ends were 4 bases for V and 4 bases for J; bases not matched to a gene: 9. The CDR3 bases are TGTGCCAGCAGCCCTCCGGAACTAGCGCGAGAGACCCAGTACTTC. It yields the protein CASSPPELARETQYF.

In its sample, this clonotype was seen a few times. The CDR3 protein is CASSLVSGSYNEQFF. The CDR3 DNA follows: TGTGCCAGCAGCTTAGTTAGCGGCTCCTACAATGAGCAGTTCTTC. The chain employs TRBV7-6 and TRBJ2-1; TRBD2 might be the D (6 bases). CDR1 and CDR2 from the germline V gene are SGHVS and FNYEAQ. Trimming shortened V by 1 base and J by 0 bases, and 7 bases separated the two germline ends. CDR3 length: 15 residues.

This sequence joins TRBV10-1 and TRBJ2-5; D is undetermined. The V end was cut by 2 bases, the J end by 0 bases, with 4 bases between. Germline assignment: CDR1 WNHNN and CDR2 SYGVQD (reference sequence). The CDR3 totals 13 residues. The CDR3 is CASSEGNQETQYF. The CDR3, as DNA: TGCGCCAGCAGTGAGGGGAACCAAGAGACCCAGTACTTC.

The genes are TRBV2 and TRBJ2-5; TRBD2 is a possible D gene (6 bases). CDR1 and CDR2 from the germline V gene are SNHLY and FYNNEI. V was cut by 2 bases and J by 4 bases, with 14 bases left in between. The CDR3 extends over 15 amino acids. In DNA form, the CDR3 reads TGTGCCAGCAGTGAATTGTCAGGGCGGGGAGAGACCCAGTACTTC. Protein sequence: CASSELSGRGETQYF.

The count of this clonotype is one. A much larger clonotype is one base distant, so this may be a read error. The V gene is TRBV20-1, the J gene TRBJ2-5; 7 bases map to TRBD2. The CDR3 length is 14 residues. V shed 4 bases and J 3 bases; nucleotides not matched to a gene: 8. Germline CDR1 reads DFQATT; CDR2 reads SNEGSKA (reference sequence). This CDR3 reads CSAKGGLVEETQYF. The CDR3 nucleotides are TGCAGTGCTAAGGGCGGACTAGTGGAAGAGACCCAGTACTTC.

The gene calls are TRBV12-3 or TRBV12-4 and TRBJ2-1; maybe TRBD2 (5 bases). The CDR3 sequence is 16 residues long. V was trimmed by 6 bases and J by 0 bases, leaving 15 bases between them. CDR3 nucleotides: TGTGCCAGCAGCTCCCCACGAGCGGCCTCCTACAATGAGCAGTTCTTC. Translating gives CASSSPRAASYNEQFF.

The chain couples TRBV7-9 to TRBJ2-6, with TRBD1 matching over 9 bases. The CDR3 consists of 16 residues. CDR1 and CDR2 (germline): SEHNR, FQNEAQ (reference sequence). The V gene end was trimmed by 6 bases and the J gene end by 1 base; junction bases not matched to a gene: 4. The DNA for the CDR3 is TGTGCCAGCAGTTGGACAGGGGTGTCTGGGGCCAACGTCCTGACTTTC. As protein: CASSWTGVSGANVLTF.

This CDR3 is CAISESTIGGNQPQHF. CDR3 DNA sequence: TGTGCCATCAGTGAGTCGACTATTGGGGGTAATCAGCCCCAGCATTTT. The chain uses TRBV10-3 and TRBJ1-5; D might be TRBD1 (5 bases). Germline CDR1 is ENHRY and CDR2 is SYGVKD. This CDR3 has 16 amino acids. V shed 0 bases and J shed 4 bases, with 13 bases lying between them.

The chain recombines TRBV15 with TRBJ2-3; 8 nucleotides line up with TRBD1. J lost 4 bases, V lost 2 bases, and 5 bases had no gene match. This CDR3 has 15 residues. Germline V CDR1 and CDR2: LNHNV, YYDKDF (reference sequence). CDR3 bases: TGTGCCACCAGCAGACCCGGACAGGGTGCAGATACGCAGTATTTT. Translating gives CATSRPGQGADTQYF.

The rearrangement links TRBV7-9 to TRBJ2-4; 8 bases fit TRBD2. Germline CDR1 and CDR2: SEHNR and FQNEAQ (reference sequence). The trim removed 5 bases at V and 0 bases at J, leaving 9 bases unmatched. The CDR3 is 17 residues long. The CDR3 loop reads CASSPPLAGVAKNIQYF. As DNA, the CDR3 is TGTGCCAGCAGCCCCCCCCTAGCGGGTGTAGCCAAAAACATTCAGTACTTC.

V usage is TRBV4-1 and J usage is TRBJ1-2; D perhaps matches TRBD1 (6 bases). CDR1 MGHRA and CDR2 YSYEKL come from the germline V gene. CDR3 length: 15 residues. Trimming left V 6 bases short and J 6 bases short, with 20 bases between. CDR3: CASSKLTRGYDGYTF. CDR3 sequence (DNA): TGCGCCAGCAGTAAACTGACAAGGGGGTATGATGGCTACACCTTC.

The chain employs TRBV5-1 and TRBJ2-1; TRBD1 agrees at 7 bases. V lost 4 bases and J lost 2; bases outside the gene matches: 12. In germline, CDR1 is SGHRS, CDR2 YFSETQ. The CDR3 is 17 amino acids. The CDR3 reads CASSALQGWGTYNEQFF. CDR3 in DNA: TGCGCCAGCAGCGCATTACAGGGGTGGGGGACCTACAATGAGCAGTTCTTC.

The rearrangement links TRBV7-2 to TRBJ2-7; D perhaps matches TRBD1 (6 bases). The length of the CDR3 is 16 residues. Germline values: CDR1 SGHTA, CDR2 FQGNSA. Trimming removed 1 base at V and 0 bases at J, with 13 bases between. CDR3 amino acids: CASSLVWDISSYEQYF. The DNA of the CDR3 is TGTGCCAGCAGCTTAGTCTGGGACATAAGCTCCTACGAGCAGTACTTC.

The chain employs TRBV5-1 and TRBJ2-5, with 9 bases fitting TRBD1. The CDR3 has 14 amino acids. The trim removed 4 bases at V and 0 bases at J, leaving 1 base unmatched. Germline loops: CDR1 SGHRS, CDR2 YFSETQ. CDR3 nucleotides: TGCGCCAGCAGCGACAGGGGGTACCAAGAGACCCAGTACTTC. Translation: CASSDRGYQETQYF.

This clonotype was observed a few times. This chain links TRBV7-9 with TRBJ2-1, with TRBD2 matching 12 bases. V lost 5 bases and J lost 6; bases outside the gene matches: 5. The CDR3 is 15 amino acids. Germline V gene data show CDR1 as SEHNR and CDR2 as FQNEAQ (reference sequence). Here the CDR3 DNA reads TGTGCCAGCAGCCTGACTAGCGGGAGTACCAATGAGCAGTTCTTC. This sequence encodes CASSLTSGSTNEQFF.

The chain recombines TRBV5-1 with TRBJ2-7; 10 nucleotides line up with TRBD2. J was trimmed by 7 bases and V by 4 bases; bases with no gene match: 8. CDR3 length: 14 amino acids. Germline CDR1 SGHRS, CDR2 YFSETQ. The CDR3 DNA sequence: TGCGCCAGCAGCGTCACTAGCGGGAATTATGAGCAGTACTTC. It is translated as CASSVTSGNYEQYF.

The rearrangement joins TRBV29-1 to TRBJ2-7, with a weak D call TRBD2 (6 bases). V lost 7 bases, J lost 5 bases, and 12 bases lay in between. This CDR3 has 11 amino acids. CDR1 and CDR2 (germline): SQVTM, ANQGSEA. CDR3 region: CSGGGWNEQYF. CDR3 DNA sequence: TGCAGCGGGGGAGGCTGGAACGAGCAGTACTTC.